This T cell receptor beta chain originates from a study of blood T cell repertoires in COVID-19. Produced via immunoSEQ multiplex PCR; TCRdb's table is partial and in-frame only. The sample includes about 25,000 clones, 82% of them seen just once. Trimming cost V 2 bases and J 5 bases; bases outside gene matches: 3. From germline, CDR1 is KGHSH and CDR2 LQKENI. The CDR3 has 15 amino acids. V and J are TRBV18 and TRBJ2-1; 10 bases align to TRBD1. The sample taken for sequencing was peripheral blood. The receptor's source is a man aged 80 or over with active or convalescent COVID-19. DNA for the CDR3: TGTGCCAGCTCACCAGGGACAGGGGTCAACAATGAGCAGTTCTTC. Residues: CASSPGTGVNNEQFF.